Below are 27 T cell receptor beta chains sequenced from a single sample in a study of Ad26.COV2.S vaccination and SARS-CoV-2 variants. Using immunoSEQ multiplex PCR, the repertoire was profiled, and TCRdb retains in-frame clones only, with some absent. The repertoire has roughly 250,000 clones, about 83% of them found once; the top ten carry about 2.8%. Treatment specified: about 20 received Ad26.COV2.S at low or high dose, single or two shots; 5 received placebo; per-sample allocation not given. Sampling was done on day 63 after the first vaccine or placebo injection. Material: peripheral blood, obtained in a trial of Ad26.COV2.S vaccine versus placebo. The receptor source for this set is a person aged 18-65 years who received the Ad26.COV2.S COVID-19 vaccine or a placebo.

This chain uses TRBV5-1 with TRBJ2-1, with D perhaps assigned TRBD1 or TRBD2 (5 bases each). The V gene lost 1 base and the J gene lost 10 bases, with 12 bases spanning the gap. Germline-derived CDR1 and CDR2 are SGHRS and YFSETQ. The CDR3 length is 13 residues. The CDR3 reads CASSLIVGDEQFF. The CDR3 bases are TGCGCCAGCAGCTTGATCGTAGGGGACGAGCAGTTCTTC.

This clone is a singleton in its sample. Here the CDR3 DNA reads TGTGCCAGTAGTACCTCACATGCAGATACGCAGTATTTT. This translates into CASSTSHADTQYF. The gene calls are TRBV19 and TRBJ2-3, with unresolved D. The CDR3 loop spans 13 amino acids. Germline V CDR1 and CDR2: LNHDA, SQIVND (reference sequence). Trimming left V 4 bases short and J 4 bases short, with 9 bases between. Drawing the rest from reference TRBV19 and TRBJ2-3, the complete variable domain is DGGITQSPKYLFRKEGQNVTLSCEQNLNHDAMYWYRQDPGQGLRLIYYSQIVNDFQKGDIAEGYSVSREKKESFPLTVTSAQKNPTAFYLCASSTSHADTQYFGPGTRLTVL.

The chain couples TRBV5-1 to TRBJ1-5; D is undetermined. V was shortened by 4 bases and J by 7 bases, with 12 bases between the two germline ends. Looked up from germline, CDR1 is SGHRS and CDR2 is YFSETQ. The CDR3 is made up of 13 amino acids. CDR3 in amino acids: CASSQDPGQPQHF. Here the CDR3 DNA reads TGCGCCAGCAGCCAGGACCCTGGACAGCCCCAGCATTTT. The complete variable domain, with remaining parts taken from reference TRBV5-1 and TRBJ1-5, reads KAGVTQTPRYLIKTRGQQVTLSCSPISGHRSVSWYQQTPGQGLQFLFEYFSETQRNKGNFPGRFSGRQFSNSRSEMNVSTLELGDSALYLCASSQDPGQPQHFGDGTRLSIL.

V usage is TRBV6-2 or TRBV6-3 and J usage is TRBJ2-3, with 7 nucleotides matching TRBD2. The germline V gene has CDR1 MNHEY and CDR2 SVGEGT. This CDR3 spans 17 amino acids. V lost 4 bases to trimming and J lost 0 bases; unmatched junction nucleotides: 10. The CDR3 coding sequence is TGTGCCAGCAGTTCCCGGGTAGCGGGCCCCAGCACAGATACGCAGTATTTT. Encoded protein: CASSSRVAGPSTDTQYF.

The CDR3 loop reads CASSGFTVGRSSGANVLTF. In DNA, the CDR3 is TGTGCCAGCAGCGGGTTCACAGTCGGAAGATCGTCTGGGGCCAACGTCCTGACTTTC. V is TRBV9 and J is TRBJ2-6; no definite D call. CDR1 SGDLS and CDR2 YYNGEE come from the germline V gene. CDR3 length equals 19 residues. Trimming took off 3 bases at V and 1 base at J, with 20 bases between the two ends.

The rearrangement uses TRBV2 and TRBJ2-1, with 9 bases identical to TRBD1. CDR3 length equals 15 residues. J lost 6 bases, V lost 5 bases, and 8 bases had no gene match. Germline V gene lookup returns CDR1 SNHLY and CDR2 FYNNEI. The CDR3 DNA is TGTGCCAGCAGTCAACAGGGGGCGGCCAGCAATGAGCAGTTCTTC. Encoded protein: CASSQQGAASNEQFF. The variable domain in full, completed from reference TRBV2 and TRBJ2-1, reads EPEVTQTPSHQVTQMGQEVILRCVPISNHLYFYWYRQILGQKVEFLVSFYNNEISEKSEIFDDQFSVERPDGSNFTLKIRSTKLEDSAMYFCASSQQGAASNEQFFGPGTRLTVL.

The chain has TRBV20-1 and TRBJ2-7, with D perhaps matching TRBD1 (5 bases). The CDR3 extends over 11 amino acids. CDR1 is DFQATT and CDR2 is SNEGSKA in the germline V gene (reference sequence). V lost 6 bases and J 6 bases, leaving 12 bases between the germline ends. The DNA of the CDR3 is TGCAGTGCCCAAGTCCAGGGCGAGCAGTACTTC. Its protein is CSAQVQGEQYF.

The chain joins TRBV30 to TRBJ2-7; D gene uncertain. The germline gives CDR1 GTSNPN, CDR2 SVGIG (reference sequence). The CDR3 extends over 13 amino acids. V shed 0 bases and J shed 7 bases, with 13 bases lying between them. CDR3 nucleotides: TGTGCCTGGAGTGTCGGTAGGGCGAGTGAGCAGTACGTC. It translates to CAWSVGRASEQYV.

The table lists this clone with many counts. CDR3 amino acids: CASSFKDTEAFF. CDR3 sequence (DNA): TGTGCCAGCAGTTTCAAGGACACTGAAGCTTTCTTT. The chain uses TRBV6-6 and TRBJ1-1; D is ambiguous. The CDR3 runs to 12 residues. V was clipped by 4 bases and J by 3 bases, with 6 bases between them. Germline V CDR1 and CDR2: MNHNY, SVGAGI (reference sequence).

The gene calls are TRBV2 and TRBJ1-5, with 8 positions matching TRBD1. The CDR3 sequence is 14 residues long. V gave up 7 bases and J gave up 4 bases; unmatched junction bases: 6. Germline CDR1 reads SNHLY; CDR2 reads FYNNEI. CDR3 in DNA: TGTGCCAGCAACCGACAGGGGATAAATCAGCCCCAGCATTTT. As protein: CASNRQGINQPQHF. The whole variable domain, remainder taken from reference TRBV2 and TRBJ1-5, is EPEVTQTPSHQVTQMGQEVILRCVPISNHLYFYWYRQILGQKVEFLVSFYNNEISEKSEIFDDQFSVERPDGSNFTLKIRSTKLEDSAMYFCASNRQGINQPQHFGDGTRLSIL.

The chain links TRBV19 to TRBJ1-1; D gene uncertain. V was pared by 5 bases and J by 0 bases, with 7 bases between. The CDR3 totals 13 residues. Germline-derived CDR1 and CDR2 are LNHDA and SQIVND (reference sequence). The CDR3 DNA sequence: TGTGCCAGTAGTCATGGGGTGAACACTGAAGCTTTCTTT. This encodes CASSHGVNTEAFF.

The chain uses TRBV6-2 or TRBV6-3 and TRBJ1-1; maybe TRBD1 (6 bases). Germline assignment: CDR1 MNHEY and CDR2 SVGEGT. The CDR3 totals 16 residues. V lost 3 bases, J lost 0 bases, and 14 bases lay in between. The CDR3 here is CASSYETGGLNTEAFF. The CDR3 DNA reads TGTGCCAGCAGTTATGAGACAGGTGGCTTGAACACTGAAGCTTTCTTT.

The V gene is TRBV5-6, the J gene TRBJ1-1; D remains unclear. The CDR3 is 14 amino acids. CDR1 is SGHDT and CDR2 is YYEEEE in the germline V gene. Trimming pared 4 bases from V and 0 bases from J, leaving 10 bases between. The CDR3 DNA is TGTGCCAGCAGCAGCGGACCTATGAACACTGAAGCTTTCTTT. It codes for CASSSGPMNTEAFF.

This clone was seen only once. V is TRBV5-1 and J is TRBJ2-7; TRBD2 matches 7 bases. V was clipped by 7 bases and J by 0 bases; unmatched bases: 7. In germline, CDR1 is SGHRS, CDR2 YFSETQ. This CDR3 has 14 amino acids. The CDR3 protein is CASSRAGDSYEQYF. The CDR3 DNA follows: TGCGCCAGCTCCAGGGCGGGGGACTCCTACGAGCAGTACTTC.

The sample holds a few counts of this clone. The rearrangement joins TRBV2 to TRBJ2-1, with D possibly being TRBD2 (6 bases). The CDR3 consists of 13 residues. V was shortened by 7 bases and J by 6 bases, with 13 bases between the two germline ends. Per the germline V gene, CDR1 is SNHLY and CDR2 is FYNNEI. The CDR3 DNA sequence: TGTGCCAGCAAGGGTTCCGGGGGCAATGAGCAGTTCTTC. It specifies CASKGSGGNEQFF.

CDR3 loop: CASSLRGGNEQFF. CDR3 DNA: TGTGCCAGCAGCTTAAGAGGTGGCAATGAGCAGTTCTTC. The rearrangement links TRBV11-3 to TRBJ2-1, with D unclear. V was trimmed by 2 bases and J by 6 bases, leaving 8 bases between them. Germline-derived CDR1 and CDR2 are SGHNT and YENEEA. The CDR3 totals 13 residues.

This rearrangement joins TRBV14 to TRBJ2-7; TRBD2 matches at 8 bases. The CDR3 totals 17 residues. The germline gives CDR1 SGHDN, CDR2 FVKESK. V lost 1 base, J lost 0 bases, and 8 bases stayed unmatched. The CDR3 reads CASSQGGLAGSSYEQYV. The CDR3 nucleotides read TGTGCCAGCAGCCAAGGGGGCCTAGCGGGCTCCTCCTACGAGCAGTACGTC.

The V gene is TRBV2, the J gene TRBJ2-5; a weak D match, TRBD2 (6 bases). CDR1 SNHLY and CDR2 FYNNEI come from the germline V gene. V shed 9 bases and J shed 5 bases, with 16 bases lying between them. The CDR3 length is 13 residues. The CDR3 DNA reads as TGTGCCAGTCGGAGGGCCGGTACGGAGACCCAGTACTTC. Protein product: CASRRAGTETQYF. Filled out from reference TRBV2 and TRBJ2-5, the complete variable domain reads EPEVTQTPSHQVTQMGQEVILRCVPISNHLYFYWYRQILGQKVEFLVSFYNNEISEKSEIFDDQFSVERPDGSNFTLKIRSTKLEDSAMYFCASRRAGTETQYFGPGTRLLVL.

V gene TRBV11-2 combines with J gene TRBJ2-7, with TRBD1 identical over 10 bases. CDR3 length equals 16 residues. V lost 5 bases, J lost 5 bases, and 12 bases stayed unmatched. Germline lookup yields CDR1 SGHAT and CDR2 FQNNGV. CDR3 loop: CASSLGQGVFSDEQYF. The CDR3 nucleotides read TGTGCCAGCAGCCTCGGACAGGGGGTGTTTAGCGACGAGCAGTACTTC.

The chain links TRBV5-6 to TRBJ2-3; 10 bases are shared with TRBD2. Germline assignment: CDR1 SGHDT and CDR2 YYEEEE. The CDR3 length is 15 residues. Trimming at V came to 4 bases and at J to 1 base, leaving 3 bases not matched to a gene. The CDR3 reads CASSPGTSGTDTQYF. CDR3 DNA sequence: TGTGCCAGCAGCCCCGGGACTAGCGGCACAGATACGCAGTATTTT.

Concerning this clone itself: Other nucleotide sequences from this sample produce the same CDR3. The chain is built from TRBV30 and TRBJ1-1; the D is unclear. Germline V lookup: CDR1 GTSNPN, CDR2 SVGIG (reference sequence). Trimming took 2 bases from V and 0 from J, leaving 7 bases between them. This CDR3 is built from 13 residues. The CDR3 DNA reads TGTGCCTGGAGTCGTGGGATGAACACTGAAGCTTTCTTT. Amino acids: CAWSRGMNTEAFF.

This clone appeared once. Other DNA sequences in this sample translate to the same CDR3. The rearrangement joins TRBV7-2 to TRBJ2-2, with D unclear. V gave up 5 bases and J gave up 3 bases, with 4 bases separating them. The germline V gene encodes CDR1 SGHTA and CDR2 FQGNSA. The CDR3 is 12 amino acids. The chain's CDR3 is CASSPDTGELFF. Here the CDR3 DNA reads TGTGCCAGCAGCCCTGACACCGGGGAGCTGTTTTTT.

The count of this clone is one. The chain recombines TRBV6-2 or TRBV6-3 with TRBJ1-1; 9 positions match TRBD1. Germline CDR1 MNHEY, CDR2 SVGEGT. The CDR3 length is 16 residues. The V gene end was trimmed by 4 bases and the J gene end by 2 bases; junction bases not matched to a gene: 8. The CDR3 DNA follows: TGTGCCAGCAGTTCTCACCGGGACAGGGAAAACACTGAAGCTTTCTTT. It codes for CASSSHRDRENTEAFF.

The gene calls are TRBV10-3 and TRBJ2-4; TRBD1 aligns across 10 bases. The germline gives CDR1 ENHRY, CDR2 SYGVKD. This CDR3 has 15 residues. V lost 10 bases to trimming and J lost 5 bases; unmatched junction nucleotides: 11. CDR3: CATSPGQGPENIQYF. CDR3 sequence (DNA): TGTGCCACGTCCCCGGGACAGGGGCCAGAAAACATTCAGTACTTC.

This sequence joins TRBV6-5 and TRBJ1-5; a weak D match, TRBD1 (5 bases). CDR3 length: 14 residues. Germline CDR1 MNHEY, CDR2 SVGAGI. V was cut by 2 bases and J by 2 bases, with 7 bases left in between. The CDR3 loop reads CASSYGGGNQPQHF. The CDR3 coding sequence is TGTGCCAGCAGTTACGGGGGTGGCAATCAGCCCCAGCATTTT.

The rearrangement links TRBV24-1 to TRBJ2-4; D is uncertain. The germline V and J ends were trimmed by 3 bases and 8 bases, with 10 bases remaining between them. CDR3 length equals 13 residues. Germline CDR1 is KGHDR and CDR2 is SFDVKD. CDR3 amino acids: CATSDPPLDIQYF. The CDR3 coding sequence is TGTGCCACCAGTGATCCCCCCTTGGACATTCAGTACTTC.

This sequence joins TRBV4-3 and TRBJ2-1; D gene uncertain. Germline V gene lookup returns CDR1 LGHNA and CDR2 YSLEER. Trimming shortened V by 0 bases and J by 9 bases, and 9 bases separated the two germline ends. CDR3 length: 13 residues. The CDR3 DNA reads as TGCGCCAGCAGCCAAGAAACCTCGGTTGAGCAGTTCTTC. It is translated as CASSQETSVEQFF.